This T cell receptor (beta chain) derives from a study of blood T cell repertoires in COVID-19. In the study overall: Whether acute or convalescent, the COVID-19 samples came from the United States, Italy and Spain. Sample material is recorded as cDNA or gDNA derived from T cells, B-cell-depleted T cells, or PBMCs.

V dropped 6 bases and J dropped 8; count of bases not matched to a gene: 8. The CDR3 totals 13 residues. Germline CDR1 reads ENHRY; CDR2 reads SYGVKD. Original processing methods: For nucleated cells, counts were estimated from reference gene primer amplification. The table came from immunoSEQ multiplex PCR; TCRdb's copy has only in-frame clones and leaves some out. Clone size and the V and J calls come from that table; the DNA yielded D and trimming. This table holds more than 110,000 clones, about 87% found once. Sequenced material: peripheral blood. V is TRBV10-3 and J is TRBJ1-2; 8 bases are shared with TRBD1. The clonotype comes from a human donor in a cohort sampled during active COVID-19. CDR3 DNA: TGTGCCATCAGATCGGACAGGGCGGGGGGCTACACCTTC. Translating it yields CAIRSDRAGGYTF.